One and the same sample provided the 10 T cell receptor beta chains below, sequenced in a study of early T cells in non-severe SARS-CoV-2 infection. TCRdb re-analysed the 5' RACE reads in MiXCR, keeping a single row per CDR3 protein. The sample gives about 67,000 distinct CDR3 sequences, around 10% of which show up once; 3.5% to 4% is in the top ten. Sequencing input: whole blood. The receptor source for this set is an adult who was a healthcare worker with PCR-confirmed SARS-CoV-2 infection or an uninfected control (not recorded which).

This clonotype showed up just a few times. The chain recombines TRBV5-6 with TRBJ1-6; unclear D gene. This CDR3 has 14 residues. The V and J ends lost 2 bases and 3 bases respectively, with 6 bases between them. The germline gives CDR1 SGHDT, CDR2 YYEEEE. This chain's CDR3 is CASSFRSYNSPLHF. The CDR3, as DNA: TGTGCCAGCAGCTTTAGGAGCTATAATTCACCCCTCCACTTT.

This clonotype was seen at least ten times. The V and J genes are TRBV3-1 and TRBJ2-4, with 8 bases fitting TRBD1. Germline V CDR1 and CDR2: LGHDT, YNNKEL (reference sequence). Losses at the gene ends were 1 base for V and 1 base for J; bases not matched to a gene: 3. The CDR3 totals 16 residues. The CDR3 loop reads CASSQGQGAAKNIQYF. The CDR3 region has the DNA TGTGCCAGCAGCCAAGGTCAGGGGGCGGCCAAAAACATTCAGTACTTC.

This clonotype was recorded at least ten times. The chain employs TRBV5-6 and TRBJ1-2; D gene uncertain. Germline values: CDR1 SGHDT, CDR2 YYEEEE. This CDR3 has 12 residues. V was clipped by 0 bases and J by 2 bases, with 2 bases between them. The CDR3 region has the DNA TGTGCCAGCAGCTTGGGCAACTATGGCTACACCTTC. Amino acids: CASSLGNYGYTF.

In DNA, the CDR3 is TGTGCCAGCACCTCCCTGCTTGGAGATGACAATGAGCAGTTCTTC. Protein: CASTSLLGDDNEQFF. This rearrangement joins TRBV6-6 to TRBJ2-1; no firm D call. The CDR3 spans 15 residues. V lost 7 bases to trimming and J lost 5 bases, with 18 bases between them. CDR1 is MNHNY and CDR2 is SVGAGI in the germline V gene (reference sequence).

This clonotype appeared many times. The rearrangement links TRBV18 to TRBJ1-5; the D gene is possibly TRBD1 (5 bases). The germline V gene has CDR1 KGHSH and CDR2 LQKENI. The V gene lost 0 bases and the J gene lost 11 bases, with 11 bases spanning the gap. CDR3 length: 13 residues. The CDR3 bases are TGTGCCAGCTCACCACCAGGGCAGGGAGCCCAGCATTTT. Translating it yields CASSPPGQGAQHF.

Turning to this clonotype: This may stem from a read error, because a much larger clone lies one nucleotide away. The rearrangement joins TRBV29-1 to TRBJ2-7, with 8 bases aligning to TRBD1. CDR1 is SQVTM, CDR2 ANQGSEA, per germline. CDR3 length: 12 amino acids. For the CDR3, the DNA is TGCAGCGGGGGACAGGCGGGCTACGAGCTGTACTTC. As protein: CSGGQAGYELYF.

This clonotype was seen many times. CDR3 loop: CASSKEHREALCSYNEQFF. In nucleotides, the CDR3 is TGTGCCAGCAGCAAAGAACACCGGGAGGCCCTGTGCTCCTACAATGAGCAGTTCTTC. The chain is built from TRBV21-1 and TRBJ2-1; the D call of TRBD2 is as the table states it, not checked on the DNA. TRBV21-1 is a pseudogene segment. The CDR3 has 19 residues.

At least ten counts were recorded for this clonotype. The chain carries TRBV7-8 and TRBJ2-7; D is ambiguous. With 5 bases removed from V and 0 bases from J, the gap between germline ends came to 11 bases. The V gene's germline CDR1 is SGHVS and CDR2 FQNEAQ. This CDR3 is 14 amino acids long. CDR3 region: CASSLRADSYEQYF. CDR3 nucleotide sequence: TGTGCCAGCAGCCTCCGCGCGGACTCCTACGAGCAGTACTTC.

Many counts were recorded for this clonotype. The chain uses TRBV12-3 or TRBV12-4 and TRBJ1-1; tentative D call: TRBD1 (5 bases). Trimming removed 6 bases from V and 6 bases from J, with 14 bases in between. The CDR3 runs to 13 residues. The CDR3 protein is CASRSAVGAEAFF. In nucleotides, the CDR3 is TGTGCCAGCAGGTCGGCGGTGGGGGCTGAAGCTTTCTTT.

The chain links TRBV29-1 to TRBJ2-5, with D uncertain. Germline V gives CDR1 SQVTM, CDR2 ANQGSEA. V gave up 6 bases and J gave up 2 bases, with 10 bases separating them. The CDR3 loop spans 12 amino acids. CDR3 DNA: TGCAGCGTCCCCTCGATGCAAGAGACCCAGTACTTC. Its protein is CSVPSMQETQYF.